The T cell receptor beta chain under discussion was sequenced for a study of tumor-infiltrating lymphocytes in primary liver carcinoma (TCRdb year 2017). At the level of the whole study: Roughly five patients with histopathologically diagnosed primary liver carcinoma underwent surgical resection in China between late 2015 and March 2016. Of the five patients (three men and two women, aged 30 to 69 years), four had hepatocellular carcinoma and one had combined HCC and intrahepatic cholangiocarcinoma. The five patients had tumors of stage T1-T3 N0M0, with maximum diameters ranging from roughly 4 to 11 cm. Samples yielded roughly 3.5 to 8 million productive TCRbeta reads; read depth did not differ significantly between tissue types. For each liver tumor, the study sampled five regions along with adjacent normal tissue and blood, and applied TCRbeta repertoire sequencing, expression microarrays and whole-exome sequencing. A total of some 35 specimens from 5 patients went through TCRbeta repertoire sequencing, namely 25 tumor regions, 5 adjacent noncancerous liver tissues and 5 peripheral blood samples. Technical replicate repertoires showed high reproducibility, with mean shared-clone rates approximately 0.9 and correlation coefficients above 0.95.

This clonotype has just one count. The antigen it binds to is not known. One base away there is no much larger clone; base qualities are not given. A single read constitutes weak evidence. Using a constant-region primer and ProtoScript II reverse transcriptase, TCRbeta-specific cDNA was reverse-transcribed from around 500 ng total RNA. TCRbeta libraries were built with three nested multiplex PCR rounds, a slightly modified ARM-PCR procedure. Sample barcodes and Illumina adapters were attached in a final 25-cycle PCR using Deep VentR polymerase. Before sequencing, amplicons of 200-500 bp were gel-purified using a QIAquick gel extraction kit. An Illumina HiSeq 2500 was used to sequence the TCRbeta amplicons with 250-bp paired-end reads. The authors' pipeline ran thus. Reads were quality-trimmed with Trimmomatic v0.33, and paired reads were merged with FLASH v1.2.11 to recover full CDR3 sequences. V, D and J germline segments were assigned to the rearranged TCRbeta sequences by MiGEC v1.2.1b. Clonotype statistics and Shannon-Wiener diversity indices were calculated with VDJtools v1.0.0. To cut down on sampling bias, every analysis after diversity analysis relied on just the 250 most abundant clonotypes from each sample. The public reads were quality trimmed at Q25 with fastp and then assembled into clones with MiXCR by TCRdb, keeping productive beta chains. Rows merge per CDR3 protein into single entries with the most common DNA and genes. These V and J calls rely on TCRdb rather than the paper's analysis. Here the sample has around 170,000 distinct CDR3 sequences; less than 65% occur a single time. Around 68% of the sample comes from the top ten.

The paper's findings and limits, for the study overall: The top 250 clones made up a significantly larger repertoire fraction in tumors than in blood (p = 0.039). Because the samples were bulk and unsorted, CD4+ and CD8+ T cell repertoires could not be compared. Because sequencing covered only the TCR beta chain and unpaired alpha chains were not captured, true repertoire diversity is likely underestimated. Only four or five patients were included in the study, and the authors note that the findings should be validated in a larger study. Repertoire overlap was found to be higher between tumor regions (mean approximately 35%) than between tumor-adjacent (about 17%) or tumor-blood (approximately 15%) pairs, consistent with antigen-driven expansion.

TRIzol reagent was used to extract blood RNA from unsorted whole blood, while the DNeasy Blood & Tissue kit provided the germline DNA. At the time of sampling, the patients had chronic HBV infection and had not received any treatment. Approximately 3.9 milliliters of peripheral blood were collected into K2EDTA tubes before surgery. This clonotype originated in a middle-aged man with primary liver carcinoma and hepatitis B virus infection. Sequencing was performed on peripheral blood.

The nucleotides read TGTGCCAGCATCCCCCATACGGGGAATGAGGAATTCTTC. This gives the protein CASIPHTGNEEFF. Recombination joined TRBV12-3 or TRBV12-4 with TRBJ2-1; TRBD2 could be the D gene, as 5 bases match. The V and J ends are trimmed by 7 bases and 16 bases, leaving 23 bases between them. The CDR3, cysteine through phenylalanine, is 13 amino acids long. Only CDR3 DNA is held: 39 bases, read in frame from base 1.